This T cell receptor (beta chain) appears in the sequencing data of a study of T cell changes during pregnancy in multiple sclerosis. The data were produced by immunoSEQ multiplex PCR, yet TCRdb's version contains in-frame clones alone and is incomplete. The top ten hold roughly 0.44% of the sample, which has tens of thousands of clones, roughly 94% seen once. CDR3 length: 15 residues. Trimming took 5 bases from V and 0 from J, leaving 11 bases between them. Germline CDR1 SGHRS, CDR2 YFSETQ. The chain joins TRBV5-1 to TRBJ2-2; possible D gene TRBD2, 5 bases. The TCR was taken from a female donor with multiple sclerosis, enrolled in a pregnancy study. The sample consisted of CD4+ T cells from peripheral blood mononuclear cells, taken after pregnancy. CDR3 sequence (DNA): TGCGCCAGCAGTTGGAGGACGGCGAACACCGGGGAGCTGTTTTTT. Encoded protein: CASSWRTANTGELFF.